This T cell receptor (beta chain) derives from a study of monozygotic twins with cystic fibrosis. As for the study in general: Around 3 micrograms of fragmented DNA underwent around 16 PCR cycles for library preparation.

The CDR3 spans 19 residues. Germline lookup yields CDR1 GTSNPN and CDR2 SVGIG (reference sequence). V dropped 0 bases and J dropped 0; count of bases not matched to a gene: 10. As concerns this clone: The antigen is undetermined.

Study-level findings and limits: Age, concordance and disease severity did not associate with shared CDR3 numbers. Median Simpson clonality of approximately 0.009 suggested naive T cells predominated. Co-twins had the most similar V usage for 13 of 16 pairs, J for 8.

Libraries were prepared by immunoSEQ multiplex PCR; TCRdb keeps only in-frame clonotypes and omits some of them. The sample holds 14,000 to 15,000 clones, approximately 85% seen once. The rearrangement uses TRBV30 and TRBJ2-1; TRBD2 matches 11 bases. Material: blood. This clonotype originated in a boy between 10 and 17 years old with cystic fibrosis. The CDR3 coding sequence is TGTGCCTGGAGTGTTGGGAGGACTAGCGGGCCTAGCTCCTACAATGAGCAGTTCTTC. It translates to CAWSVGRTSGPSSYNEQFF.